The 20 T cell receptor beta chains below all came from one sample that was sequenced in a study of cytomegalovirus exposure and HLA in healthy donors. PCR employed 60 Vbeta and 13 Jbeta primers. Measured with immunoSEQ multiplex PCR; TCRdb has only the in-frame clones, and not every one. The sample holds fewer than 140,000 clones, around 80% seen once. Sequenced input: PBMCs. The source is a man aged 60 to 69 in good health and CMV-seronegative.

The chain combines TRBV6-1 with TRBJ2-4; 7 nucleotides line up with TRBD2. The CDR3 runs to 13 residues. The germline V gene encodes CDR1 MNHNS and CDR2 SASEGT. J was trimmed by 15 bases and V by 0 bases; bases with no gene match: 8. The CDR3 spells CASSEAGGITRYF. CDR3 coding DNA: TGTGCCAGCAGTGAAGCGGGGGGGATAACTCGGTACTTC.

This clone was seen once. J is TRBJ2-7 and V is TRBV6-1; TRBD2 aligns across 10 bases. Germline V lookup: CDR1 MNHNS, CDR2 SASEGT. The trim removed 6 bases at V and 0 bases at J, leaving 5 bases unmatched. The CDR3 has 15 amino acids. DNA of the CDR3: TGTGCCAGCAGCCCCACTAGCGGGGTCTCCTACGAGCAGTACGTC. Translation gives CASSPTSGVSYEQYV.

This clone was counted between two and nine times. The rearrangement links TRBV7-6 to TRBJ1-1, with a possible D match to TRBD1 (5 bases). Trimming shortened V by 5 bases and J by 0 bases, and 13 bases separated the two germline ends. CDR3 size: 15 residues. Germline assignment: CDR1 SGHVS and CDR2 FNYEAQ. CDR3 bases: TGTGCCAGCAGCGTCGACAGTACCTTGAACACTGAAGCTTTCTTT. Its translation is CASSVDSTLNTEAFF.

This chain uses TRBV4-2 with TRBJ2-2, with 8 positions matching TRBD2. Germline V CDR1 and CDR2: LGHNA, YNFKEQ. Unmatched junction bases numbered 7, after V lost 4 bases and J lost 6 bases. This CDR3 has 15 amino acids. The CDR3 is CASSPPGLGSGELFF. CDR3 in DNA: TGTGCCAGCAGCCCGCCGGGACTAGGGTCCGGGGAGCTGTTTTTT.

The J gene is TRBJ2-2, the V gene TRBV2, with D perhaps matching TRBD1 (5 bases). Deletions cut 6 bases from V and 2 bases from J, with 16 bases between. This CDR3 spans 16 amino acids. The germline V gene has CDR1 SNHLY and CDR2 FYNNEI. The CDR3 here is CASRTRVRPNTGELFF. CDR3 DNA: TGTGCCAGCAGAACCAGGGTGAGGCCAAACACCGGGGAGCTGTTTTTT.

The chain uses TRBV5-6 and TRBJ1-2; TRBD1 might be the D (6 bases). Trimming stripped 0 bases from V and 14 bases from J, with 11 bases between. Germline values: CDR1 SGHDT, CDR2 YYEEEE. CDR3 length: 11 residues. CDR3: CASSLDRVHTF. For the CDR3, the DNA is TGTGCCAGCAGCTTGGACAGGGTTCATACCTTC.

The V and J genes are TRBV5-5 and TRBJ1-1, with 8 bases identical to TRBD1. V lost 5 bases, J lost 1 base, and 4 bases stayed unmatched. The CDR3 runs 14 residues. Germline CDR1 reads SGHKS; CDR2 reads YYEKEE (reference sequence). The CDR3 protein is CASRATGENTEAFF. The CDR3 coding sequence is TGTGCCAGCAGAGCGACAGGGGAGAACACTGAAGCTTTCTTT. The whole variable domain, filled in from reference TRBV5-5 and TRBJ1-1, reads DAGVTQSPTHLIKTRGQQVTLRCSPISGHKSVSWYQQVLGQGPQFIFQYYEKEERGRGNFPDRFSARQFPNYSSELNVNALLLGDSALYLCASRATGENTEAFFGQGTRLTVV.

The chain links TRBV4-1 to TRBJ1-3, with D possibly being TRBD1 (6 bases). The CDR3 has 15 residues. The V gene lost 4 bases and the J gene lost 6 bases, with 16 bases spanning the gap. Germline-derived CDR1 and CDR2 are MGHRA and YSYEKL. CDR3 sequence: CASSLRTERVNTIYF. For the CDR3, the DNA is TGCGCCAGCAGCCTTCGGACAGAGAGGGTAAACACCATATATTTT.

The chain uses TRBV9 and TRBJ2-5; 10 bases fit TRBD1. The CDR3 runs to 15 residues. The germline V gene has CDR1 SGDLS and CDR2 YYNGEE. J lost 5 bases, V lost 1 base, and 5 bases had no gene match. The CDR3 bases are TGTGCCAGCAGCGTAAACGGACAGGGGGGGGAGACCCAGTACTTC. It encodes CASSVNGQGGETQYF.

CDR3 bases: TGTGCCTGGAGTGGAGGCCTCTCCTACGAGCAGTACTTC. As protein: CAWSGGLSYEQYF. The gene calls are TRBV30 and TRBJ2-7, with unresolved D. The CDR3 runs 13 residues. CDR1 is GTSNPN, CDR2 SVGIG, per germline (reference sequence). V lost 1 base and J 0 bases, leaving 7 bases between the germline ends. The whole variable domain, filled in from reference TRBV30 and TRBJ2-7, reads SQTIHQWPATLVQPVGSPLSLECTVEGTSNPNLYWYRQAAGRGLQLLFYSVGIGQISSEVPQNLSASRPQDRQFILSSKKLLLSDSGFYLCAWSGGLSYEQYFGPGTRLTVT.

This sequence joins TRBV6-5 and TRBJ1-2; a weak D match, TRBD1 (6 bases). This CDR3 is 13 amino acids long. Trimming took off 6 bases at V and 12 bases at J, with 20 bases between the two ends. Looked up from germline, CDR1 is MNHEY and CDR2 is SVGAGI. The CDR3 region is CASSRTTGAPHTF. The CDR3 DNA reads TGTGCCAGCAGCCGTACGACAGGAGCCCCCCACACCTTC.

This clone was detected only once. The chain combines TRBV28 with TRBJ1-6; 9 bases are shared with TRBD1. J was trimmed by 9 bases and V by 7 bases; bases with no gene match: 4. Looked up from germline, CDR1 is MDHEN and CDR2 is SYDVKM. This CDR3 region has 13 residues. The CDR3 nucleotides read TGTGCCAGCAACAGGGACAGGGCTTCACCCCTCCACTTT. Translation: CASNRDRASPLHF.

This rearrangement joins TRBV4-1 to TRBJ2-3; tentative D call: TRBD2 (6 bases). This CDR3 has 16 amino acids. Germline loops: CDR1 MGHRA, CDR2 YSYEKL. The V gene lost 0 bases and the J gene lost 1 base, with 11 bases spanning the gap. CDR3 DNA: TGCGCCAGCAGCCAAGAGGGCGGGGAAGGCACAGATACGCAGTATTTT. Encoded protein: CASSQEGGEGTDTQYF.

Only one count was recorded for this clone. V usage is TRBV5-1 and J usage is TRBJ2-5; tentative D call: TRBD2 (7 bases). The CDR3 has 13 residues. The germline gives CDR1 SGHRS, CDR2 YFSETQ. V was cut by 4 bases and J by 7 bases, with 14 bases left in between. CDR3 protein: CASSTGRAGTQYF. CDR3 nucleotide sequence: TGCGCCAGCAGCACAGGGAGGGCAGGGACCCAGTACTTC.

The chain couples TRBV7-9 to TRBJ1-6; 7 bases are a match to TRBD1. V gave up 2 bases and J gave up 8 bases; unmatched junction bases: 12. This CDR3 has 17 residues. CDR1 and CDR2 from the germline V gene are SEHNR and FQNEAQ (reference sequence). The CDR3 bases are TGTGCCAGCAGCTTAAGAGAGCCGGGACAGAGAGATTCACCCCTCCACTTT. This codes for CASSLREPGQRDSPLHF.

The rearrangement links TRBV28 to TRBJ1-5; D is possibly TRBD1 (6 bases). The ends were cut back, 3 bases at V and 6 bases at J, with 12 bases in the middle. CDR3 length: 14 residues. Germline values: CDR1 MDHEN, CDR2 SYDVKM. The CDR3 DNA reads as TGTGCCAGCAGTTTTGGGGGCGGCGGTCAGCCCCAGCATTTT. It codes for CASSFGGGGQPQHF.

This clone showed up just once. This chain connects TRBV7-9 to TRBJ1-5; 7 bases line up with TRBD1. Germline V gene sequence: CDR1 SEHNR, CDR2 FQNEAQ (reference sequence). CDR3 length: 14 amino acids. V trimming: 5 bases; J trimming: 4 bases; junction bases outside the gene matches: 5. The CDR3 protein is CASSPLDRNQPQHF. The CDR3 DNA sequence: TGTGCCAGCAGCCCCCTGGACAGGAATCAGCCCCAGCATTTT.

The rearrangement uses TRBV11-2 and TRBJ2-3, with no clear D. Between the trimmed V and J ends, which lost 2 bases and 4 bases, there was a span of 7 bases. The CDR3 has 13 residues. Per germline, CDR1 SGHAT and CDR2 FQNNGV. CDR3 DNA sequence: TGTGCCAGCAGCTTAAACTCCCCAGATACGCAGTATTTT. This codes for CASSLNSPDTQYF.

The CDR3 coding sequence is TGCGCCAGCAGCCCGATCGAGGACAGGGCCCTCTCTGGGGCCAACGTCCTGACTTTC. Protein product: CASSPIEDRALSGANVLTF. The chain couples TRBV5-1 to TRBJ2-6; 8 bases align to TRBD1. Germline V lookup: CDR1 SGHRS, CDR2 YFSETQ. V shed 4 bases, J shed 0 bases, and the junction held 12 bases outside the gene matches. This CDR3 has 19 residues.

With regard to this clone: An end of the junction does not agree with germline; a read error may underlie this. The chain couples TRBV4-1 to TRBJ1-6, with no clear D. The length of the CDR3 is 13 residues. Germline CDR1 reads MGHRA; CDR2 reads YSYEKL. CDR3 nucleotides: TGCGCCAGCAGCCAAGATCCCCCTTCAGCCCTCCACTTT. It translates to CASSQDPPSALHF.